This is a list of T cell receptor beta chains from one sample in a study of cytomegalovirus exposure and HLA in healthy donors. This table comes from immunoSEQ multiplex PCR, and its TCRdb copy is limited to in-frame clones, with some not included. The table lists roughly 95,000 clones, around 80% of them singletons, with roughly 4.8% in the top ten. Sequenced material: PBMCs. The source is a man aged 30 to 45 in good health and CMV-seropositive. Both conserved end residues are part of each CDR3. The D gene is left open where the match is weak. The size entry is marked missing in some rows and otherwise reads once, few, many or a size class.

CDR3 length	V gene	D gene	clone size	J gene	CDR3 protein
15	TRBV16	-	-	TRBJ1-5	CASSQGSRHLMPQHF
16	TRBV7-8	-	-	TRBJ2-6	CASSPRSGVGANVLTF
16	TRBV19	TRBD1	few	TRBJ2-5	CASSISGTGAQETQYF
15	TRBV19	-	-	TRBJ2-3	CASSSVAENPDTQYF
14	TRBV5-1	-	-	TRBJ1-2	CASSSDGGWDGYTF
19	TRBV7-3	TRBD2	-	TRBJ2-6	CASSPSLGTSGTGANVLTF
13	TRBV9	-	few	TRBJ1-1	CASSAQGGTEAFF
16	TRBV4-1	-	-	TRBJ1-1	CASSHPGTPMNTEAFF
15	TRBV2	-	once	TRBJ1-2	CASSEQGQGWYGYTF
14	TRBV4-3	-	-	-	CASSQERLSYEQYF
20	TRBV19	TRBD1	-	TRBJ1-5	CASKDGVGQGASVSNQPQHF
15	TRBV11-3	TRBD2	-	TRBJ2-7	CASSFGLAGVDEQYF
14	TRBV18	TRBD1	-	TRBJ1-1	CASSPGQGNTEAFF
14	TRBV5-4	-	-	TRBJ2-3	CASSSGQSTDTQYF
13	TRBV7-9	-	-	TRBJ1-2	CASSLLQTYGYTF
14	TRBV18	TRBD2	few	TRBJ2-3	CASSPGLATDTQYF
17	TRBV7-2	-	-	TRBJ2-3	CASSTRESRGRTDTQYF
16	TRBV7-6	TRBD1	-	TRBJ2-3	CASSFPVDRGADTQYF
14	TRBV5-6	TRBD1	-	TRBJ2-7	CASSIGQGGYEQYF
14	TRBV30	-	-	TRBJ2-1	CAWSGLGHFNEQFF
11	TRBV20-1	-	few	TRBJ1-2	CSATRGTGYTF
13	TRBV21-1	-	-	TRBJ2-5	CASSKQGRETQYF
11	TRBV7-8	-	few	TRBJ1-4	CASSSREKLFF
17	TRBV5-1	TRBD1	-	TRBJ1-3	CASSLDSGGLRGNTIYF
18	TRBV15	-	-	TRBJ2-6	CATSRDKISVSGANVLTF
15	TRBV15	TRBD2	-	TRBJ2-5	CATSRDLGGGETQYF
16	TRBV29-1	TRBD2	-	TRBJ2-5	CSASGLAGAFGETQYF
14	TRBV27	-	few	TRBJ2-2	CASSPTQGTGELFF
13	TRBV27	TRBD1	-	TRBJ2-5	CASSLHRGETQYF
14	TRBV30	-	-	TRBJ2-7	CAWSVQAGTYEQYF
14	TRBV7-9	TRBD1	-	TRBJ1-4	CASSLDREREKLFF
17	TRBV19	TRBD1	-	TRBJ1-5	CASSITTGGWSNQPQHF
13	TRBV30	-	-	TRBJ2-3	CAWSPTRADTQYF
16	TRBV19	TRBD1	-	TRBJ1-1	CASSIVGTETNTEAFF
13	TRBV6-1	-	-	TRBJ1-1	CASSQERLTEAFF
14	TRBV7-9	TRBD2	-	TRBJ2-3	CASSRSGGEDTQYF
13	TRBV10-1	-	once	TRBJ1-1	CASRGALNTEAFF
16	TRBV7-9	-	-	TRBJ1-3	CASSLVGVLSGNTIYF
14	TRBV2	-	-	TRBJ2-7	CASSGDIERYEQYF
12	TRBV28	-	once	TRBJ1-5	CASSAENQPQHF
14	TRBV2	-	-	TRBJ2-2	CASSGQPYTGELFF
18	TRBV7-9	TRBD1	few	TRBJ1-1	CASSAGGGQGMSVAEAFF
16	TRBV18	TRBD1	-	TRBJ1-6	CASSPQGAPNNSPLHF
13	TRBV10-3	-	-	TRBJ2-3	CAISENRGVLEYF
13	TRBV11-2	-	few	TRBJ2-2	CASILGDTGELFF
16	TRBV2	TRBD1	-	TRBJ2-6	CATSGQSLSGANVLTF
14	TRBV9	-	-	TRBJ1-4	CASSGGDMGEKLFF
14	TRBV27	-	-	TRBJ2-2	CASSRDKYTGELFF
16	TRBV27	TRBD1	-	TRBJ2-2	CASGYSGGRSPGELFF
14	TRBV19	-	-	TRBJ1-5	CASSIVRGNQPQHF
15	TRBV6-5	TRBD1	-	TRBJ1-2	CASSPQGTGNYGYTF
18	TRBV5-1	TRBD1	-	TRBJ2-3	CASSPAPTGTGYSDTQYF